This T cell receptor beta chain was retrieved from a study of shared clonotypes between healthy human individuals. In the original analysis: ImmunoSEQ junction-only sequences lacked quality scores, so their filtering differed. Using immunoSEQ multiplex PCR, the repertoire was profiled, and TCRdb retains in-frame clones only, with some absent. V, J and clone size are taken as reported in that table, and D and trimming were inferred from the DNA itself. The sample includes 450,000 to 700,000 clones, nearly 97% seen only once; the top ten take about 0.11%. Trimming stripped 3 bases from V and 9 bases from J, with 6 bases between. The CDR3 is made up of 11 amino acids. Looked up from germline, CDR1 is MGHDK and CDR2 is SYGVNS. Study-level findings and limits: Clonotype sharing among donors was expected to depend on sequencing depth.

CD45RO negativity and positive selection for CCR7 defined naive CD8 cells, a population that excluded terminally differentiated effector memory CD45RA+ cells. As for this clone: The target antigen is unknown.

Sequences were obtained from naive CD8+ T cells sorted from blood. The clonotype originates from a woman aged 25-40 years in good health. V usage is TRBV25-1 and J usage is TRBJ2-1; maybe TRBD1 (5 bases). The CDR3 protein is CASSEGPEQFF. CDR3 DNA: TGTGCCAGCAGTGAGGGGCCTGAGCAGTTCTTC.